This T cell receptor (beta chain) was identified in a study of blood T cells in healthy people across ages. Looking at the study overall: Capturing about one barcoded beta molecule per two T cells was achieved by template switching. Study conclusions and caveats: Both naive CD4+ cell counts and diversity were greater in long-lived donors than in aged donors. Higher naive T cell percentage went strongly together with higher TCR beta diversity. Per-million-T-cell TCR beta diversity fell roughly linearly with age.

PCR was performed a second time for about 6 to 12 cycles using a sample-barcoded 5' primer and a J-beta primer mix. From the 5' RACE reads, TCRdb called clonotypes with MiXCR, one entry per CDR3 protein. The table includes about 730,000 distinct CDR3 sequences, roughly 45% detected once. Per the germline V gene, CDR1 is DFQATT and CDR2 is SNEGSKA (reference sequence). V gave up 5 bases and J gave up 2 bases, with 14 bases separating them. The CDR3 runs 14 residues. Concerning this clonotype: The antigen is not known.

The rearrangement uses TRBV20-1 and TRBJ2-3, with a tentative D call TRBD1 (7 bases). This receptor was obtained from an older woman in good health. Sequences were obtained from blood. This CDR3 is CSAGGDRFTDTQYF. In nucleotides, the CDR3 is TGCAGTGCTGGAGGGGACAGATTCACAGATACGCAGTATTTT.